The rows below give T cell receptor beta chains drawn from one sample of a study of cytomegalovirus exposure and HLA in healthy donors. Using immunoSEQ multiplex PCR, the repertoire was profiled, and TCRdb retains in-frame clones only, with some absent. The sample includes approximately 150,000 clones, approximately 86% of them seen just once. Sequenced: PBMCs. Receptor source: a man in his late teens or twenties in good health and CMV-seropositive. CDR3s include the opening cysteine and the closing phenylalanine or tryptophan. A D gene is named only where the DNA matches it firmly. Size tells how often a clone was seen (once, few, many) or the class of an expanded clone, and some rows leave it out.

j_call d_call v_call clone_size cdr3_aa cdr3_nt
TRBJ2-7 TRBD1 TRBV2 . CASRGTGNGTYEQYF TGTGCCAGCAGGGGGACAGGGAATGGAACCTACGAGCAGTACTTC
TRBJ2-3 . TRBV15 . CATSKDNSPDTQYF TGTGCCACCAGCAAGGACAATTCTCCAGATACGCAGTATTTT
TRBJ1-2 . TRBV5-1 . CASSLGQAGGYTF TGCGCCAGCAGCTTGGGACAGGCTGGGGGCTACACCTTC
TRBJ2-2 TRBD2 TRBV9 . CASSFRTSGGTGELFF TGTGCCAGCAGCTTTCGGACTAGCGGGGGCACCGGGGAGCTGTTTTTT
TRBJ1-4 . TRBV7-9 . CASGGDSVHATNEKLFF TGTGCCAGCGGTGGTGACAGCGTTCATGCAACTAATGAAAAACTGTTTTTT
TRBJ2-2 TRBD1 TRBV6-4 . CASSATGDLNTGELFF TGTGCCAGCAGCGCGACAGGGGACTTGAACACCGGGGAGCTGTTTTTT
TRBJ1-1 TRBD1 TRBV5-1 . CASSFSSLRQGNTEAFF TGCGCCAGCAGCTTTTCTAGCTTAAGACAGGGAAACACTGAAGCTTTCTTT
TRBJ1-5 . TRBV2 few CASRGQYNQPQHF TGTGCCAGCCGAGGACAGTACAATCAGCCCCAGCATTTT
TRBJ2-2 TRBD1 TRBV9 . CASSGGQGGNTGELFF TGTGCCAGCAGCGGGGGACAGGGAGGGAACACCGGGGAGCTGTTTTTT
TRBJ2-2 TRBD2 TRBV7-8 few CASSSGLAGVAGELFF TGTGCCAGCAGCTCGGGACTAGCGGGAGTAGCCGGGGAGCTGTTTTTT
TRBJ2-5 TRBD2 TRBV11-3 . CASSERAGVGETQYF TGTGCCAGCAGCGAAAGAGCGGGAGTCGGAGAGACCCAGTACTTC
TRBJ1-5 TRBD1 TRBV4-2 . CASSPQGAGNQPQHF TGTGCCAGCAGCCCACAGGGGGCGGGCAATCAGCCCCAGCATTTT
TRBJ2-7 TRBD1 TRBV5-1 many CASSSRSGTVSSYEQYF TGCGCCAGCAGCTCTCGATCCGGGACAGTATCCTCTTACGAGCAGTACTTC
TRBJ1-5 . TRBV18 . CASSLQSNSNQPQHF TGTGCCAGCTCACTACAGTCTAATAGCAATCAGCCCCAGCATTTT
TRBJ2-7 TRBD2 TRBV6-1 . CASSVERETGQYF TGTGCCAGCAGTGTAGAGCGGGAGACCGGGCAGTACTTC
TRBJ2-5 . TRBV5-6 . CASSLAGEGLQETQYF TGTGCCAGCAGCTTGGCGGGAGAGGGGCTTCAAGAGACCCAGTACTTC
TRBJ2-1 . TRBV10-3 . CAISGAAREQFF TGTGCCATCAGCGGAGCGGCCCGGGAGCAGTTCTTC
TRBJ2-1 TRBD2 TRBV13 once CASSLYGGGAHKFF TGTGCCAGCAGCTTATACGGCGGGGGGGCACATAAGTTCTTC
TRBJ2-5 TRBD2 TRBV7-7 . CASSPRGAIETQYF TGTGCCAGCAGCCCGCGGGGGGCCATCGAGACCCAGTACTTC
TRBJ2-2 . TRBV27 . CASSFFIRNTGELFF TGTGCCAGCAGTTTTTTTATCCGGAACACCGGGGAGCTGTTTTTT
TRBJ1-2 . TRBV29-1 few CSVEEMRERGYTF TGCAGCGTTGAAGAGATGCGCGAGCGAGGCTACACCTTC
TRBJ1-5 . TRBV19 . CARFGPGGQPQHF TGTGCCAGGTTTGGCCCGGGAGGTCAGCCCCAGCATTTT
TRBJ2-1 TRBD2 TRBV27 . CASSLMREIDEQFF TGTGCCAGCAGTTTAATGCGGGAGATCGATGAGCAGTTCTTC
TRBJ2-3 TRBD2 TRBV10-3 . CAISEKGTRTDTQYF TGTGCCATCAGTGAGAAAGGGACTAGGACAGATACGCAGTATTTT
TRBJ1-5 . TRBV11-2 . CASSLGRRVKDQPQHF TGTGCCAGCAGCTTAGGTCGCAGGGTAAAGGATCAGCCCCAGCATTTT
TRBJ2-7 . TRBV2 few CATSPGAYEQYF TGTGCCACCAGTCCGGGGGCCTACGAGCAGTACTTC
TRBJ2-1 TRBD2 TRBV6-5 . CASFGVSGNNEQFF TGTGCCAGCTTTGGTGTAAGCGGGAACAATGAGCAGTTCTTC